Presented here are 25 T cell receptor beta chains from one specimen sequenced in a study of blood T cell repertoires in COVID-19. Here immunoSEQ multiplex PCR was the method, and the copy in TCRdb shows in-frame clones only, minus some. The sample has 250,000 to 350,000 clones; 75% to 90% are singletons. Specimen: peripheral blood. These receptors originate from a woman aged 55-69 years with acute or convalescent COVID-19.

This clone was picked up one time. This rearrangement joins TRBV6-5 to TRBJ1-5, with TRBD1 matching 7 bases. Trimming took 7 bases from V and 0 from J; bases not matched to a gene: 6. Per the germline V gene, CDR1 is MNHEY and CDR2 is SVGAGI. This CDR3 spans 15 amino acids. Here the CDR3 DNA reads TGTGCCAGCATGACAGGGACCTATAGCAATCAGCCCCAGCATTTT. Protein sequence: CASMTGTYSNQPQHF.

This sequence joins TRBV5-6 and TRBJ2-7, with TRBD2 matching over 11 bases. The CDR3 contains 17 residues. The V and J ends lost 0 bases and 2 bases, in that order; junction bases with no gene match: 7. CDR1 SGHDT and CDR2 YYEEEE come from the germline V gene. Here the CDR3 DNA reads TGTGCCAGCAGCTTGGAGGTAGCGGGAGGGCCGACCTACGAGCAGTACTTC. The encoded protein is CASSLEVAGGPTYEQYF.

This clone was recorded only once. The rearrangement uses TRBV2 and TRBJ2-1, with TRBD1 identical over 11 bases. Germline V gives CDR1 SNHLY, CDR2 FYNNEI. The CDR3 spans 12 residues. Unmatched junction bases numbered 3, after V lost 11 bases and J lost 6 bases. CDR3 in DNA: TGTGCCGGGGGGACAGGGGGCAATGAGCAGTTCTTC. Translation: CAGGTGGNEQFF.

The V call is TRBV24-1, the J call TRBJ2-5; the match to TRBD1 covers 9 bases. The germline CDR1 and CDR2 sequences are KGHDR and SFDVKD. This CDR3 has 16 residues. The V segment lost 4 bases and the J segment 5 bases; nucleotides outside the gene matches: 10. The CDR3 DNA reads as TGTGCCACCAGTGAGTGGACAGGGGCGGTCCCTGAGACCCAGTACTTC. Encoded protein: CATSEWTGAVPETQYF.

The chain links TRBV4-1 to TRBJ2-5, with 12 bases fitting TRBD1. Germline V CDR1 and CDR2: MGHRA, YSYEKL. This CDR3 has 16 residues. Trimming removed 1 base from V and 4 bases from J; junction bases left unmatched: 4. The DNA of the CDR3 is TGCGCCAGCAGCCAAGGGGACAGGGGGCGCAGAGAGACCCAGTACTTC. It yields the protein CASSQGDRGRRETQYF.

The chain combines TRBV19 with TRBJ2-2; TRBD2 matches 9 bases. This CDR3 contains 16 residues. CDR1 is LNHDA and CDR2 is SQIVND in the germline V gene (reference sequence). The J segment lost 0 bases and the V segment lost 6 bases, leaving 5 bases of the junction unmatched. The CDR3 DNA reads TGTGCCAGTAGGGGGGCTAGCGGGGCGAACACCGGGGAGCTGTTTTTT. Encoded protein: CASRGASGANTGELFF.

The J gene is TRBJ2-1, the V gene TRBV7-3; no clear D. CDR1 is SGHTA, CDR2 FQGTGA, per germline. The V and J ends lost 2 bases and 5 bases respectively, with 4 bases between them. CDR3 size: 12 residues. The CDR3 bases are TGTGCCAGCAGCTTAGGAGACAATGAGCAGTTCTTC. This encodes CASSLGDNEQFF. Looking up the rest from reference TRBV7-3 and TRBJ2-1 gives the full variable domain: GAGVSQTPSNKVTEKGKYVELRCDPISGHTALYWYRQSLGQGPEFLIYFQGTGAADDSGLPNDRFFAVRPEGSVSTLKIQRTERGDSAVYLCASSLGDNEQFFGPGTRLTVL.

This chain uses TRBV7-8 with TRBJ2-7; maybe TRBD2 (5 bases). The CDR3 totals 13 residues. Trimming took off 8 bases at V and 3 bases at J, with 14 bases between the two ends. Germline V gene data show CDR1 as SGHVS and CDR2 as FQNEAQ. For the CDR3, the DNA is TGTGCCAGCGTCGGCCGGGGTGGCTACGAGCAGTACTTC. It is translated as CASVGRGGYEQYF.

V is TRBV7-6 and J is TRBJ2-1, with D possibly being TRBD1 (5 bases). This CDR3 region has 17 residues. Trimming stripped 5 bases from V and 9 bases from J, with 26 bases between. CDR1 is SGHVS, CDR2 FNYEAQ, per germline. The CDR3 sequence is CASSLTQPGFQQVEQFF. In nucleotides, the CDR3 is TGTGCCAGCAGCCTCACCCAACCCGGTTTCCAACAGGTTGAGCAGTTCTTC.

The J gene is TRBJ1-2, the V gene TRBV28; TRBD1 agrees at 7 bases. The CDR3 runs to 14 residues. Per germline, CDR1 MDHEN and CDR2 SYDVKM. V dropped 6 bases and J dropped 4; count of bases not matched to a gene: 8. The CDR3 DNA reads as TGTGCCAGCAGGTTACAGGGGATCGGCTATGGCTACACCTTC. This gives the protein CASRLQGIGYGYTF.

V gene TRBV10-3 combines with J gene TRBJ2-2; 8 bases align to TRBD1. CDR3 length: 16 amino acids. With V trimmed by 7 bases and J by 1 base, 8 bases remained unmatched. Germline V gives CDR1 ENHRY, CDR2 SYGVKD. As DNA, the CDR3 is TGTGCCATCACGGATCACGGGACAGGGAACACCGGGGAGCTGTTTTTT. Its translation is CAITDHGTGNTGELFF.

J is TRBJ2-7 and V is TRBV7-9; 8 nucleotides align to TRBD2. The CDR3 totals 14 residues. Germline CDR1 is SEHNR and CDR2 is FQNEAQ (reference sequence). V lost 5 bases and J lost 2; bases outside the gene matches: 5. The CDR3 DNA reads TGTGCCAGCAGCCAAGCGGGAGACGCCTACGAGCAGTACTTC. Its protein is CASSQAGDAYEQYF.

The chain recombines TRBV6-5 with TRBJ2-2, with 13 nucleotides matching TRBD2. V lost 6 bases, J lost 7 bases, and 2 bases stayed unmatched. CDR3 length: 14 residues. Germline CDR1 and CDR2: MNHEY and SVGAGI. The CDR3 loop is CASRRTSGSGELFF. In DNA form, the CDR3 reads TGTGCCAGCAGACGGACTAGCGGGAGCGGGGAGCTGTTTTTT.

The CDR3 loop is CASSLGGRAIYNEQFF. In nucleotides, the CDR3 is TGTGCCAGCAGTTTGGGCGGGAGAGCGATTTACAATGAGCAGTTCTTC. The rearrangement links TRBV27 to TRBJ2-1; 7 bases line up with TRBD2. Germline CDR1 MNHEY, CDR2 SMNVEV (reference sequence). Trimming cost V 3 bases and J 4 bases; bases outside gene matches: 9. The CDR3 is 16 amino acids.

The genes are TRBV12-5 and TRBJ2-5, with TRBD1 identical over 9 bases. The CDR3 contains 13 residues. In germline, CDR1 is LGHNT, CDR2 FRNRAP. J was trimmed by 5 bases and V by 5 bases; bases with no gene match: 3. CDR3 DNA sequence: TGTGCTAGTGGTGTCGACAGGGGGGAGACCCAGTACTTC. It codes for CASGVDRGETQYF.

The CDR3 spells CASIVGGSAGELFF. The CDR3 coding sequence is TGTGCCAGCATCGTAGGAGGCTCGGCCGGGGAGCTGTTTTTT. The genes are TRBV28 and TRBJ2-2, with D perhaps matching TRBD2 (5 bases). Germline-derived CDR1 and CDR2 are MDHEN and SYDVKM. V was cut by 7 bases and J by 6 bases, with 15 bases left in between. The length of the CDR3 is 14 residues.

The chain joins TRBV9 to TRBJ2-2; 8 nucleotides line up with TRBD1. The CDR3 totals 19 residues. CDR1 SGDLS and CDR2 YYNGEE come from the germline V gene. Trimming took 8 bases from V and 0 from J; bases not matched to a gene: 18. The CDR3 reads CARDNDRGRRTPNTGELFF. CDR3 in DNA: TGTGCCAGGGACAACGACAGGGGCAGAAGGACGCCGAACACCGGGGAGCTGTTTTTT.

The V gene is TRBV5-6, the J gene TRBJ2-7, with 8 bases matching TRBD1. The CDR3 loop spans 14 amino acids. Germline CDR1 and CDR2: SGHDT and YYEEEE. Trimming cost V 1 base and J 3 bases; bases outside gene matches: 3. In nucleotides, the CDR3 is TGTGCCAGCAGCTTGCCGACAGGGGACTACGAGCAGTACTTC. It is translated as CASSLPTGDYEQYF.

This rearrangement joins TRBV19 to TRBJ2-3; a possible D gene is TRBD1 (7 bases). Germline V gene sequence: CDR1 LNHDA, CDR2 SQIVND (reference sequence). CDR3 size: 14 residues. The ends were cut back, 5 bases at V and 5 bases at J, with 14 bases in the middle. CDR3 amino acids: CASSPDRREDTQYF. The CDR3 DNA follows: TGTGCCAGTAGTCCGGACAGGAGGGAAGATACGCAGTATTTT.

This clone was recorded once. The chain carries TRBV5-1 and TRBJ1-1, with D hard to call. Trimming removed 4 bases at V and 3 bases at J, with 13 bases between. The germline V gene encodes CDR1 SGHRS and CDR2 YFSETQ. The CDR3 consists of 14 residues. The CDR3, as DNA: TGCGCCAGCAGCCTGGTAGAAGAGCACACTGAAGCTTTCTTT. This encodes CASSLVEEHTEAFF.

The chain carries TRBV20-1 and TRBJ2-1; D gene uncertain. Germline V gene data show CDR1 as DFQATT and CDR2 as SNEGSKA (reference sequence). This CDR3 has 15 amino acids. The germline V and J ends were trimmed by 3 bases and 0 bases, with 12 bases remaining between them. CDR3 DNA: TGCAGTGCTAGTCCAGCGATCAGCTCCTACAATGAGCAGTTCTTC. It yields the protein CSASPAISSYNEQFF.

The chain employs TRBV28 and TRBJ1-2, with 8 bases matching TRBD1. The length of the CDR3 is 14 residues. Germline-derived CDR1 and CDR2 are MDHEN and SYDVKM. J lost 6 bases, V lost 4 bases, and 7 bases had no gene match. Written as DNA, the CDR3 is TGTGCCAGCAGTTCCTACACAGGGGGGAATGGCTACACCTTC. As protein: CASSSYTGGNGYTF.

This sequence joins TRBV28 and TRBJ2-7; 8 nucleotides line up with TRBD1. Germline lookup yields CDR1 MDHEN and CDR2 SYDVKM. The CDR3 runs 17 residues. V lost 0 bases, J lost 2 bases, and 9 bases stayed unmatched. The CDR3 coding sequence is TGTGCCAGCAGTTTATGGGGCCGGGACAGGCTGACCTACGAGCAGTACTTC. Its protein product is CASSLWGRDRLTYEQYF.

The chain combines TRBV9 with TRBJ2-7; D perhaps matches TRBD1 (5 bases). The CDR3 spans 15 residues. The germline V gene has CDR1 SGDLS and CDR2 YYNGEE. Trimming stripped 0 bases from V and 2 bases from J, with 12 bases between. The DNA of the CDR3 is TGTGCCAGCAGCGTAGGGTCCGAGACAGCCTACGAGCAGTACTTC. It specifies CASSVGSETAYEQYF.

The V call is TRBV10-3, the J call TRBJ1-5; 7 bases align to TRBD1. V was clipped by 2 bases and J by 11 bases; unmatched bases: 12. Germline CDR1 reads ENHRY; CDR2 reads SYGVKD. This CDR3 comprises 15 residues. The CDR3: CAISEVDRLSKAQHF. The CDR3 DNA follows: TGTGCCATCAGTGAGGTGGACAGGTTATCGAAGGCCCAGCATTTT.